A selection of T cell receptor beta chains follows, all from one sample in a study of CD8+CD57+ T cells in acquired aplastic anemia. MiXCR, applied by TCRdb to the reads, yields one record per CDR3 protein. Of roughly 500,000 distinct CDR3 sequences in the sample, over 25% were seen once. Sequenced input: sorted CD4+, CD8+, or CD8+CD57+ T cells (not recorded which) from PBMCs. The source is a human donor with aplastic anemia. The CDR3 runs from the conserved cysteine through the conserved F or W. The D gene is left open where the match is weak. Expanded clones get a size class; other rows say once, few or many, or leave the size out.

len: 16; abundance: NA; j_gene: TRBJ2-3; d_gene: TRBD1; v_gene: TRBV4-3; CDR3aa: CASSPAGTGISDTQYF; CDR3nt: TGCGCCAGCAGCCCGGCTGGGACAGGAATTTCAGATACGCAGTATTTT
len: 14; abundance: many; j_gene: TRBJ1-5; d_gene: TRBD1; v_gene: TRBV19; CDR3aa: CASSPDRVRQPQHF; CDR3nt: TGTGCCAGTAGTCCGGACAGGGTGAGGCAGCCCCAGCATTTT
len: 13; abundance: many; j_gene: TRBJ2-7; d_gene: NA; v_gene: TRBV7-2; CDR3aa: CASSPGILWEQYF; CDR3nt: TGTGCCAGCAGCCCCGGGATTCTGTGGGAGCAGTACTTC
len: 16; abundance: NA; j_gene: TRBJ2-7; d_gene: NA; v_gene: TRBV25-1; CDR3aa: CASSLVGPMNTGELYF; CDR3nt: TGTGCCAGCAGCTTAGTAGGCCCCATGAACACCGGGGAGCTGTACTTC
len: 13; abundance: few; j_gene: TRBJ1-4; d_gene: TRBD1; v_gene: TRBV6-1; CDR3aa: CASSAGGIRKLFF; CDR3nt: TGTGCCAGCAGTGCAGGGGGGATACGAAAACTGTTTTTT
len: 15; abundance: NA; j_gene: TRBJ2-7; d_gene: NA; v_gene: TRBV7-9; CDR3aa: CASSLAGGRAYEQYF; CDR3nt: TGTGCCAGCAGCTTAGCTGGCGGGCGCGCCTACGAGCAGTACTTC
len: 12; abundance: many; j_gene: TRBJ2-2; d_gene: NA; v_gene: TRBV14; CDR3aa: CASSQLTGELFF; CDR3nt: TGTGCCAGCAGCCAACTGACCGGGGAGCTGTTTTTT
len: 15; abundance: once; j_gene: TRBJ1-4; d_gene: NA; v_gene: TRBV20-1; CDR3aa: CSARDLGHSNEKLFF; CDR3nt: TGCAGTGCTAGAGATTTGGGCCACAGTAATGAAAAACTGTTTTTT
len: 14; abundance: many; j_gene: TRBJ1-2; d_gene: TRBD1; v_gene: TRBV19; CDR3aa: CASSILDRAYGYTF; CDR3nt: TGTGCCAGTAGTATACTCGACAGGGCCTATGGCTACACCTTC
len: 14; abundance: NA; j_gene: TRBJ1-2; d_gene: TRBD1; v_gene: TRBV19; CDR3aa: CASSVDRAHYGYTF; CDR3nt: TGTGCCAGTAGTGTTGACAGGGCCCACTATGGCTACACCTTC
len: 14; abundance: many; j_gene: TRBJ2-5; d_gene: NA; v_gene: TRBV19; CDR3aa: CASSIRTAQETQYF; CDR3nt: TGTGCCAGTAGTATTCGGACGGCCCAAGAGACCCAGTACTTC
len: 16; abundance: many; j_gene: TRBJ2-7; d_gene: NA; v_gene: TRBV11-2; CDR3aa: CASRSGGGTRFYEQYF; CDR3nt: TGTGCCAGCAGATCGGGGGGAGGGACACGATTCTACGAGCAGTACTTC